The present entry profiles one TCR beta chain with its context. Its antigen remains unidentified. The sample is drawn from a study of T cell responses to AZD1222 COVID-19 vaccine. The assay was immunoSEQ multiplex PCR, and TCRdb's table has in-frame clones only and misses some. The profile shows approximately 61,000 clones, around 81% of them singletons. Overall study results and limits: Spike-specific TCR depth and breadth grew after two AZD1222 doses.

CDR1 is SGHNT, CDR2 YENEEA, per germline. Unmatched junction bases numbered 0, after V lost 4 bases and J lost 0 bases. The CDR3 has 15 residues. Sample: peripheral blood, taken 28 days after the second AZD1222 dose. The V call is TRBV11-3, the J call TRBJ2-2; the match to TRBD2 covers 9 bases. This TCR was recovered from an adult who received the AZD1222 COVID-19 vaccine. The CDR3 spells CASSSSGTNTGELFF. In DNA, the CDR3 is TGTGCCAGCAGCTCTAGCGGGACGAACACCGGGGAGCTGTTTTTT.